These 32 T cell receptor beta chains were sequenced from one sample in a study of blood T cells in healthy people across ages. Primed by a sample-barcoded 5' primer and a J-beta primer mix, a second PCR proceeded for 7 to 11 cycles. TCRdb recomputed calls from the 5' RACE reads with MiXCR, one row per CDR3 protein. In the table there are about 970,000 distinct CDR3 sequences, about 51% of which are singletons. The sequenced sample consisted of blood. The receptors derive from a woman in her sixties in good health.

The J gene is TRBJ2-1, the V gene TRBV7-2; D possibly corresponds to TRBD2 (6 bases). With 6 bases removed from V and 9 bases from J, the gap between germline ends came to 24 bases. This CDR3 has 16 residues. Germline CDR1 and CDR2: SGHTA and FQGNSA. CDR3 in amino acids: CASRSSGFQRGPEQFF. The CDR3 DNA is TGTGCCAGCAGGTCGAGCGGGTTCCAGAGAGGACCTGAGCAGTTCTTC.

The CDR3, as DNA: TGTGCCAGCAGCCAAGAGTTGACGGGAGTTTTGGCGCAGTACTTC. Amino acids: CASSQELTGVLAQYF. The chain recombines TRBV4-2 with TRBJ2-7, with D possibly matching TRBD2 (6 bases). The CDR3 consists of 15 residues. V lost 0 bases, J lost 9 bases, and 18 bases lay in between. The germline CDR1 and CDR2 sequences are LGHNA and YNFKEQ.

Regarding this clonotype: Mismatch with germline at one junction end may stem from a read error. This rearrangement joins TRBV28 to TRBJ2-1, with D possibly being TRBD2 (8 bases). The length of the CDR3 is 16 residues. CDR1 and CDR2 (germline): MDHEN, SYDVKM. The DNA for the CDR3 is TGTGCCAGCAGTCCAGGGGGGACTAGATCCTACAATAAGCAGTTCTTC. Its protein is CASSPGGTRSYNKQFF.

The chain uses TRBV7-2 and TRBJ2-7; a possible D gene is TRBD1 (6 bases). V was trimmed by 5 bases and J by 4 bases, leaving 15 bases between them. Germline values: CDR1 SGHTA, CDR2 FQGNSA. This CDR3 comprises 14 residues. The CDR3 protein is CASSPQGRAYEQYF. The CDR3 DNA sequence: TGTGCCAGCAGCCCTCAGGGGCGCGCGTACGAGCAGTACTTC.

This clonotype has a handful of counts. The V call is TRBV29-1, the J call TRBJ1-2; 8 bases fit TRBD1. The CDR3 length is 14 residues. V gave up 6 bases and J gave up 2 bases; unmatched junction bases: 8. Germline V gene data show CDR1 as SQVTM and CDR2 as ANQGSEA. This CDR3 reads CSVSLTGVNYGYTF. The DNA of the CDR3 is TGCAGCGTGAGCTTGACAGGGGTAAACTATGGCTACACCTTC.

This clonotype was seen only a few times. The rearrangement joins TRBV6-5 to TRBJ2-3; D unclear. Trimming took off 6 bases at V and 4 bases at J, with 14 bases between the two ends. Germline values: CDR1 MNHEY, CDR2 SVGAGI. This CDR3 region has 14 residues. The DNA for the CDR3 is TGTGCCAGCAGGCCTCTCGAATGGGCAGATACGCAGTATTTT. This translates into CASRPLEWADTQYF.

The genes are TRBV10-3 and TRBJ2-1, with TRBD2 matching 10 bases. CDR1 is ENHRY, CDR2 SYGVKD, per germline. This CDR3 comprises 13 residues. Trimming took 11 bases from V and 2 from J; bases not matched to a gene: 3. Here the CDR3 reads CAASGSPYNEQFF. The CDR3 DNA is TGTGCCGCTAGCGGGAGTCCCTACAATGAGCAGTTCTTC.

This clonotype was seen a single time. The chain uses TRBV18 and TRBJ1-2; TRBD1 might be the D (5 bases). Germline CDR1 is KGHSH and CDR2 is LQKENI. The V gene lost 3 bases and the J gene lost 2 bases, with 16 bases spanning the gap. The CDR3 loop spans 16 amino acids. The chain's CDR3 is CASSPLQAGSNYGYTF. CDR3 DNA: TGTGCCAGCTCACCGCTCCAGGCAGGGTCCAACTATGGCTACACCTTC. Filled out from reference TRBV18 and TRBJ1-2, the complete variable domain reads NAGVMQNPRHLVRRRGQEARLRCSPMKGHSHVYWYRQLPEEGLKFMVYLQKENIIDESGMPKERFSAEFPKEGPSILRIQQVVRGDSAAYFCASSPLQAGSNYGYTFGSGTRLTVV.

This chain connects TRBV7-3 to TRBJ1-6; no clear D gene. Germline-derived CDR1 and CDR2 are SGHTA and FQGTGA. CDR3 length: 15 residues. The ends were cut back, 1 base at V and 7 bases at J, with 11 bases in the middle. CDR3 sequence reads: CASSLIGEANSPLHF. The CDR3 nucleotides read TGTGCCAGCAGCTTAATAGGAGAAGCAAATTCACCCCTCCACTTT.

This clonotype has more than one count but fewer than ten. The chain links TRBV7-2 to TRBJ2-1, with unresolved D. V was trimmed by 1 base and J by 13 bases, leaving 8 bases between them. Looked up from germline, CDR1 is SGHTA and CDR2 is FQGNSA. CDR3 length: 11 residues. CDR3 protein: CASSLGRIQFF. DNA of the CDR3: TGTGCCAGCAGCTTAGGTCGCATTCAGTTCTTC.

V usage is TRBV12-3 or TRBV12-4 and J usage is TRBJ2-7, with a possible D match to TRBD2 (5 bases). The CDR3 loop spans 14 amino acids. The ends were cut back, 3 bases at V and 3 bases at J, with 12 bases in the middle. Here the CDR3 reads CASSLTTSFYEQYF. In DNA, the CDR3 is TGTGCCAGCAGTTTGACAACTAGTTTCTACGAGCAGTACTTC.

This clonotype was seen once. The chain is built from TRBV9 and TRBJ2-5; 9 bases align to TRBD2. The ends lost 4 bases at V and 5 bases at J; junction bases unmatched: 12. CDR3 length: 16 amino acids. Germline V lookup: CDR1 SGDLS, CDR2 YYNGEE. This CDR3 reads CASSNLLSGRRETQYF. In nucleotides, the CDR3 is TGTGCCAGCAGCAACTTGCTTAGCGGGAGAAGGGAGACCCAGTACTTC. The full variable domain, rest sourced from reference TRBV9 and TRBJ2-5, is DSGVTQTPKHLITATGQRVTLRCSPRSGDLSVYWYQQSLDQGLQFLIQYYNGEERAKGNILERFSAQQFPDLHSELNLSSLELGDSALYFCASSNLLSGRRETQYFGPGTRLLVL.

The rearrangement links TRBV20-1 to TRBJ1-5; D gene ambiguous. The CDR3 contains 13 residues. Germline assignment: CDR1 DFQATT and CDR2 SNEGSKA (reference sequence). The ends were cut back, 2 bases at V and 1 base at J, with 6 bases in the middle. CDR3 coding DNA: TGCAGTGCTAGAACCAACAGCAATCAGCCCCAGCATTTT. Translation: CSARTNSNQPQHF.

The chain is built from TRBV18 and TRBJ2-3, with D perhaps TRBD1 (6 bases). Per the germline V gene, CDR1 is KGHSH and CDR2 is LQKENI. This CDR3 contains 16 residues. V was pared by 3 bases and J by 1 base, with 14 bases between. CDR3 amino acids: CASSPSSPGGTDTQYF. The CDR3 nucleotides read TGTGCCAGCTCACCGTCCAGCCCAGGGGGCACAGATACGCAGTATTTT.

The sample holds a few counts of this clonotype. The chain uses TRBV5-1 and TRBJ2-1, with 12 bases identical to TRBD2. V shed 5 bases and J 1 base; nucleotides not matched to a gene: 4. CDR1 is SGHRS, CDR2 YFSETQ, per germline. CDR3 length equals 16 residues. Here the CDR3 DNA reads TGCGCCAGCAGTACCGGGACTAGCGGGTCCTACAATGAGCAGTTCTTC. Translated, it gives CASSTGTSGSYNEQFF.

The V gene is TRBV27, the J gene TRBJ2-7; D might be TRBD1 (5 bases). Trimming removed 3 bases at V and 5 bases at J, with 14 bases between. This CDR3 is 14 amino acids long. The germline V gene has CDR1 MNHEY and CDR2 SMNVEV (reference sequence). This CDR3 is CASSFQGRGNEQYF. CDR3 DNA: TGTGCCAGCAGTTTTCAGGGCCGAGGTAACGAGCAGTACTTC.

On this clonotype itself: A much larger clone sits a single nucleotide away, making a read error possible. The gene calls are TRBV12-3 or TRBV12-4 and TRBJ2-1, with D uncertain. The CDR3 contains 17 residues. Trimming pared 6 bases from V and 5 bases from J, leaving 23 bases between. DNA of the CDR3: TGTGCCAGCAGCCCTTCCCCCGCTGCGGACGAGGACAATGAGCAGTTCTTC. Protein: CASSPSPAADEDNEQFF.

There are many counts of this clonotype. The chain is built from TRBV29-1 and TRBJ2-7; D is undetermined. Germline V CDR1 and CDR2: SQVTM, ANQGSEA. Trimming took 5 bases from V and 2 from J, leaving 13 bases between them. The CDR3 covers 13 residues. CDR3 residues: CSVFSARTYEQYF. The CDR3 DNA is TGCAGCGTTTTTTCGGCCCGGACCTACGAGCAGTACTTC.

About this clonotype itself: At one of its ends the junction is not consistent with the germline gene, which may arise from a read error. CDR3 nucleotide sequence: TGTGCCAGCAGCTTCGGACTCTACAATGAGCGGTTCTTC. Encoded protein: CASSFGLYNERFF. The chain couples TRBV5-1 to TRBJ2-1; weak D call: TRBD2 (5 bases). CDR1 is SGHRS, CDR2 YFSETQ, per germline. The CDR3 covers 13 residues.

CDR3 sequence reads: CASRLGHYGEQYF. CDR3 nucleotides: TGTGCCAGCAGACTGGGACACTACGGGGAGCAGTACTTC. The genes are TRBV5-5 and TRBJ2-7; D might be TRBD1 (6 bases). Germline-derived CDR1 and CDR2 are SGHKS and YYEKEE (reference sequence). The ends were cut back, 5 bases at V and 7 bases at J, with 16 bases in the middle. There are 13 residues in the CDR3.

This clonotype appeared a single time. The rearrangement links TRBV12-5 to TRBJ2-1, with D tentatively TRBD1 (5 bases). In germline, CDR1 is LGHNT, CDR2 FRNRAP. Trimming left V 6 bases short and J 1 base short, with 10 bases between. This CDR3 spans 14 amino acids. The CDR3, as DNA: TGTGCTAGTGGGACAACAGGTTCCTACAATGAGCAGTTCTTC. Protein product: CASGTTGSYNEQFF.

The chain has TRBV10-3 and TRBJ2-1; 11 positions agree with TRBD2. This CDR3 is built from 15 residues. Germline CDR1 and CDR2: ENHRY and SYGVKD. J was trimmed by 7 bases and V by 6 bases; bases with no gene match: 8. The CDR3 DNA reads as TGTGCCATCAGGCTCACTAGCGGGAGTGGGAATGAGCAGTTCTTC. It encodes CAIRLTSGSGNEQFF.

The V and J genes are TRBV7-3 and TRBJ1-2, with D possibly TRBD1 on 6 matching bases. V lost 2 bases and J lost 0, with 13 bases in between. The CDR3 runs 16 residues. CDR1 is SGHTA, CDR2 FQGTGA, per germline. The CDR3 sequence is CASSLGGGRSNYGYTF. The CDR3 nucleotides read TGTGCCAGCAGCTTAGGGGGGGGGCGGTCTAACTATGGCTACACCTTC.

The V call is TRBV28, the J call TRBJ1-2; D ambiguous. Per germline, CDR1 MDHEN and CDR2 SYDVKM. The CDR3 runs to 14 residues. The V end was cut by 3 bases, the J end by 4 bases, with 12 bases between. The CDR3 spells CASSFFGSTYGYTF. In nucleotides, the CDR3 is TGTGCCAGCAGTTTTTTTGGGAGTACCTATGGCTACACCTTC.

The rearrangement joins TRBV4-1 to TRBJ2-7; 10 bases are a match to TRBD2. This CDR3 comprises 15 residues. V lost 1 base, J lost 6 bases, and 6 bases stayed unmatched. Looked up from germline, CDR1 is MGHRA and CDR2 is YSYEKL. Here the CDR3 reads CASSQVTSGKSEQYF. For the CDR3, the DNA is TGCGCCAGCAGCCAAGTAACTAGCGGGAAATCCGAGCAGTACTTC.

The chain has TRBV30 and TRBJ2-2; D gene unclear. Between the trimmed V and J ends, which lost 5 bases and 1 base, there was a span of 5 bases. Germline values: CDR1 GTSNPN, CDR2 SVGIG (reference sequence). CDR3 size: 12 residues. The CDR3 coding sequence is TGTGCCTGGGCGCAGAACACCGGGGAGCTGTTTTTT. It translates to CAWAQNTGELFF.

The chain employs TRBV7-3 and TRBJ1-2, with 9 nucleotides matching TRBD1. The CDR3 has 14 amino acids. With V trimmed by 1 base and J by 8 bases, 5 bases remained unmatched. Germline lookup yields CDR1 SGHTA and CDR2 FQGTGA. CDR3 DNA sequence: TGTGCCAGCAGCTTAAGGGGGGACAGGGAGGGCTACACCTTC. Amino acids: CASSLRGDREGYTF. Complete variable domain (other parts from reference TRBV7-3 and TRBJ1-2): GAGVSQTPSNKVTEKGKYVELRCDPISGHTALYWYRQSLGQGPEFLIYFQGTGAADDSGLPNDRFFAVRPEGSVSTLKIQRTERGDSAVYLCASSLRGDREGYTFGSGTRLTVV.

The chain employs TRBV7-8 and TRBJ1-6, with 12 bases fitting TRBD1. Germline CDR1 SGHVS, CDR2 FQNEAQ. The CDR3 extends over 16 amino acids. J gave up 10 bases and V 5 bases, and 9 bases lay outside the gene matches. Here the CDR3 reads CASSAMGQGAESPLHF. The CDR3 bases are TGTGCCAGCAGCGCAATGGGACAGGGGGCTGAGTCACCCCTCCACTTT. The full variable domain, completed using reference TRBV7-8 and TRBJ1-6, is GAGVSQSPRYKVAKRGQDVALRCDPISGHVSLFWYQQALGQGPEFLTYFQNEAQLDKSGLPSDRFFAERPEGSVSTLKIQRTQQEDSAVYLCASSAMGQGAESPLHFGNGTRLTVT.

The rearrangement links TRBV5-1 to TRBJ2-7; 9 bases match TRBD2. The length of the CDR3 is 13 residues. Germline V CDR1 and CDR2: SGHRS, YFSETQ. The ends lost 4 bases at V and 5 bases at J; junction bases unmatched: 4. The CDR3 loop reads CASSVSGSHEQYF. Here the CDR3 DNA reads TGCGCCAGCAGCGTTAGCGGGAGCCACGAGCAGTACTTC.

The chain has TRBV20-1 and TRBJ2-1; maybe TRBD2 (5 bases). CDR3 size: 14 residues. Trimming removed 6 bases from V and 3 bases from J, with 15 bases in between. CDR1 and CDR2 from the germline V gene are DFQATT and SNEGSKA (reference sequence). This CDR3 is CSAAPAGSYNEQFF. In DNA form, the CDR3 reads TGCAGTGCCGCCCCAGCTGGGAGCTACAATGAGCAGTTCTTC.

The V and J genes are TRBV7-2 and TRBJ2-3; 8 bases map to TRBD2. The CDR3 spans 14 residues. The germline gives CDR1 SGHTA, CDR2 FQGNSA. Trimming took 5 bases from V and 6 from J; bases not matched to a gene: 7. The CDR3, as DNA: TGTGCCAGCAGCCCCCAAGCGGGAGAGGATACGCAGTATTTT. Translating gives CASSPQAGEDTQYF.

This clonotype was picked up a small number of times. The chain is built from TRBV4-3 and TRBJ2-1, with 10 bases matching TRBD2. The germline gives CDR1 LGHNA, CDR2 YSLEER. Trimming cost V 4 bases and J 6 bases; bases outside gene matches: 15. The CDR3 runs 18 residues. This chain's CDR3 is CASSRLGSGRIFGNEQFF. Here the CDR3 DNA reads TGCGCCAGCAGCCGACTCGGTAGCGGGAGGATATTCGGCAATGAGCAGTTCTTC.